Shown below are 21 T cell receptor beta chains from a single sample sequenced in a study of cytomegalovirus exposure and HLA in healthy donors. PCR employed 60 Vbeta and 13 Jbeta primers. Sequenced by immunoSEQ multiplex PCR; TCRdb stores in-frame clones only, minus some. This table holds 130,000 or so clones, roughly 78% found once. Sequencing was carried out using PBMCs. The receptors here all came from a man younger than 40 in good health and CMV-seronegative.

The sample holds a few counts of this clone. This chain links TRBV7-6 with TRBJ1-4; TRBD1 is a possible D gene (6 bases). CDR3 length: 15 amino acids. V lost 5 bases and J lost 8, with 18 bases in between. The germline CDR1 and CDR2 sequences are SGHVS and FNYEAQ. This CDR3 reads CASSMSGTRGEKLFF. The CDR3 bases are TGTGCCAGCAGCATGAGTGGGACTAGGGGGGAAAAACTGTTTTTT.

The chain has TRBV28 and TRBJ1-2; TRBD1 matches at 7 bases. V shed 6 bases, J shed 0 bases, and the junction held 7 bases outside the gene matches. The CDR3 length is 15 residues. The V gene's germline CDR1 is MDHEN and CDR2 SYDVKM. The CDR3 DNA reads as TGTGCCAGCAGGTCAACCGGGACAGCTAACTATGGCTACACCTTC. Its protein is CASRSTGTANYGYTF.

The chain couples TRBV27 to TRBJ2-7; 9 positions agree with TRBD1. CDR1 MNHEY and CDR2 SMNVEV come from the germline V gene (reference sequence). The CDR3 runs 14 residues. V lost 5 bases, J lost 9 bases, and 11 bases stayed unmatched. CDR3 in amino acids: CASSPGQGSWGQYF. In DNA, the CDR3 is TGTGCCAGCAGTCCGGGACAGGGTAGTTGGGGGCAGTACTTC.

The chain's CDR3 is CAWTGTGVNEQFF. CDR3 sequence (DNA): TGTGCCTGGACCGGGACAGGGGTCAATGAGCAGTTCTTC. This chain uses TRBV30 with TRBJ2-1; 10 bases fit TRBD1. CDR1 is GTSNPN, CDR2 SVGIG, per germline (reference sequence). The CDR3 is 13 amino acids. Trimming at V came to 4 bases and at J to 6 bases, leaving 3 bases not matched to a gene.

The genes are TRBV5-6 and TRBJ1-6; TRBD1 matches at 7 bases. Germline CDR1 and CDR2: SGHDT and YYEEEE. Germline trimming cut 4 bases from V and 2 bases from J; bases unmatched to any gene: 12. The CDR3 is 18 amino acids. The CDR3 region is CASSPGQPQHAYNSPLHF. The CDR3 DNA is TGTGCCAGCAGCCCGGGACAGCCCCAACACGCCTATAATTCACCCCTCCACTTT.

The chain joins TRBV5-4 to TRBJ1-2; D gene unclear. Germline CDR1 and CDR2: SGHNT and YYREEE (reference sequence). This CDR3 region has 12 residues. Trimming took 3 bases from V and 8 from J, leaving 11 bases between them. CDR3 DNA sequence: TGTGCCAGCAGCTGGGCCTCGGGAGGCTACACCTTC. It yields the protein CASSWASGGYTF.

The chain couples TRBV9 to TRBJ1-2; a possible D gene is TRBD1 (6 bases). The length of the CDR3 is 17 residues. V was shortened by 4 bases and J by 4 bases, with 23 bases between the two germline ends. CDR1 SGDLS and CDR2 YYNGEE come from the germline V gene. The CDR3 DNA sequence: TGTGCCAGCAGCCTCACAGGTGGACAGCTAAACCCCTATGGCTACACCTTC. Its translation is CASSLTGGQLNPYGYTF.

As concerns this clone: A read error may account for a junction end that differs from germline. The chain combines TRBV19 with TRBJ2-1; 8 bases match TRBD2. Germline CDR1 reads LNHDA; CDR2 reads SQIVND (reference sequence). This CDR3 contains 15 residues. CDR3 protein: CASRIAGSSYNEQFF. CDR3 in DNA: TGTGCCAGTAGGATAGCGGGGAGCTCCTACAATGAGCAGTTCTTC.

This clone was picked up a small number of times. The rearrangement joins TRBV23-1 to TRBJ1-1, with 11 bases identical to TRBD1. TRBV23-1 is labeled an ORF, and its function is uncertain. V dropped 0 bases and J dropped 5; count of bases not matched to a gene: 8. This CDR3 spans 17 amino acids. CDR3 bases: TGCGCCAGCAGTCAATCTGAGGGGACAGGGGGGAAAACTGAAGCTTTCTTT. Protein: CASSQSEGTGGKTEAFF.

This clone was detected once. This chain connects TRBV10-3 to TRBJ2-7, with unresolved D. The germline CDR1 and CDR2 sequences are ENHRY and SYGVKD. CDR3 size: 16 residues. V was shortened by 0 bases and J by 0 bases, with 12 bases between the two germline ends. CDR3 amino acids: CAISESPSLNSYEQYF. CDR3 nucleotides: TGTGCCATCAGTGAGTCTCCAAGCCTCAACTCCTACGAGCAGTACTTC.

The rearrangement uses TRBV11-2 and TRBJ2-1, with 10 bases aligning to TRBD2. J gave up 4 bases and V 4 bases, and 10 bases lay outside the gene matches. CDR1 is SGHAT and CDR2 is FQNNGV in the germline V gene. CDR3 length: 17 residues. In DNA form, the CDR3 reads TGTGCCAGCAGCTCGGAAGGACTAGCGGCGAAATACAATGAGCAGTTCTTC. Translating gives CASSSEGLAAKYNEQFF.

V gene TRBV18 combines with J gene TRBJ2-5; D ambiguous. Between the trimmed V and J ends, which lost 3 bases and 3 bases, there was a span of 8 bases. There are 13 residues in the CDR3. The germline V gene has CDR1 KGHSH and CDR2 LQKENI. CDR3 protein: CASSPQVEETQYF. The CDR3 nucleotides read TGTGCCAGCTCACCCCAGGTGGAAGAGACCCAGTACTTC.

The chain carries TRBV5-1 and TRBJ2-7, with D possibly TRBD2 on 7 matching bases. Germline values: CDR1 SGHRS, CDR2 YFSETQ. This CDR3 is built from 16 residues. V lost 4 bases and J 5 bases, leaving 22 bases between the germline ends. The CDR3 is CASSPGRGGSEDEQYF. The CDR3 DNA reads as TGCGCCAGCAGCCCCGGCAGGGGCGGGAGTGAAGACGAGCAGTACTTC.

The V call is TRBV4-1, the J call TRBJ1-5, with 10 bases that match TRBD1. The CDR3 has 15 amino acids. V gave up 5 bases and J gave up 7 bases; unmatched junction bases: 8. CDR1 and CDR2 from the germline V gene are MGHRA and YSYEKL. CDR3 sequence: CASSKPGQGSQPQHF. As DNA, the CDR3 is TGCGCCAGCAGCAAGCCGGGACAGGGGTCGCAGCCCCAGCATTTT.

The chain uses TRBV4-1 and TRBJ2-7, with no clear D. The length of the CDR3 is 13 residues. Trimming shortened V by 0 bases and J by 3 bases, and 6 bases separated the two germline ends. CDR1 MGHRA and CDR2 YSYEKL come from the germline V gene. Here the CDR3 DNA reads TGCGCCAGCAGCCAAGAGTCCAGCTACGAGCAGTACTTC. It encodes CASSQESSYEQYF.

The V gene is TRBV6-6, the J gene TRBJ1-4; possible D gene TRBD1, 6 bases. The germline gives CDR1 MNHNY, CDR2 SVGAGI (reference sequence). This CDR3 has 16 residues. V gave up 0 bases and J gave up 6 bases, with 14 bases separating them. CDR3 bases: TGTGCCAGCAGTTACTCTCACGGGGGGCTGGATGAAAAACTGTTTTTT. The encoded protein is CASSYSHGGLDEKLFF.

This sequence joins TRBV5-1 and TRBJ1-4; no clear D gene. The CDR3 runs 14 residues. Trimming took off 1 base at V and 5 bases at J, with 9 bases between the two ends. Germline V gene data show CDR1 as SGHRS and CDR2 as YFSETQ. The CDR3 DNA follows: TGCGCCAGCAGCTTGATGGGAGAAAATGAAAAACTGTTTTTT. The encoded protein is CASSLMGENEKLFF. The entire variable domain, with the rest obtained from reference TRBV5-1 and TRBJ1-4, is as follows: KAGVTQTPRYLIKTRGQQVTLSCSPISGHRSVSWYQQTPGQGLQFLFEYFSETQRNKGNFPGRFSGRQFSNSRSEMNVSTLELGDSALYLCASSLMGENEKLFFGSGTQLSVL.

The chain recombines TRBV6-6 with TRBJ2-2; TRBD2 matches 13 bases. CDR1 MNHNY and CDR2 SVGAGI come from the germline V gene (reference sequence). The length of the CDR3 is 15 residues. The trim removed 3 bases at V and 8 bases at J, leaving 3 bases unmatched. The CDR3, as DNA: TGTGCCAGCAGTTATACTAGCGGGGGGGCAGGGGAGCTGTTTTTT. This encodes CASSYTSGGAGELFF.

The chain recombines TRBV5-1 with TRBJ2-5; 15 bases are shared with TRBD2. Germline V gene sequence: CDR1 SGHRS, CDR2 YFSETQ. CDR3 length: 15 amino acids. The junction had 1 base not matched to a gene; V was cut back by 2 bases and J by 5 bases. As DNA, the CDR3 is TGCGCCAGCAGCTTCGGGACTAGCGGGGGGGAGACCCAGTACTTC. Translating it yields CASSFGTSGGETQYF. The full variable domain, with the rest looked up from reference TRBV5-1 and TRBJ2-5, is KAGVTQTPRYLIKTRGQQVTLSCSPISGHRSVSWYQQTPGQGLQFLFEYFSETQRNKGNFPGRFSGRQFSNSRSEMNVSTLELGDSALYLCASSFGTSGGETQYFGPGTRLLVL.

V usage is TRBV25-1 and J usage is TRBJ1-1; 8 bases are shared with TRBD1. The V gene end was trimmed by 5 bases and the J gene end by 1 base; junction bases not matched to a gene: 6. Per the germline V gene, CDR1 is MGHDK and CDR2 is SYGVNS. This CDR3 is 15 amino acids long. For the CDR3, the DNA is TGTGCCAGCAGTACTGCCGGGACAGGGAACACTGAAGCTTTCTTT. It encodes CASSTAGTGNTEAFF.

The chain recombines TRBV19 with TRBJ2-7, with 7 bases identical to TRBD2. CDR1 LNHDA and CDR2 SQIVND come from the germline V gene (reference sequence). CDR3 length equals 14 residues. V shed 6 bases, J shed 4 bases, and the junction held 9 bases outside the gene matches. The CDR3 region is CASSWRLARYEQYF. CDR3 coding DNA: TGTGCCAGTAGCTGGCGACTAGCCCGTTACGAGCAGTACTTC.